A single sample gave rise to the 17 T cell receptor beta chains below, sequenced in a study of CD8+ T cells in alopecia areata (dated by TCRdb to 2016 to 2019). Library prep was done by the immunoSEQ multiplex PCR assay. RNA was extracted from all samples and reverse transcribed into cDNA as template for TCR sequencing. TCRdb retrieved this table from immuneACCESS and kept in-frame rearrangements only. Not all clones are present; in checked studies, unresolved V genes account for under half, and no reason is known for the remainder. The sample profile shows about 210,000 clones; 50% to 75% of them were found once. The leading ten clones occupy around 4% of the sample. The time point label here, explained by the study, means: 4 weeks on oral tofacitinib. The label giving this sample's treatment or condition can be read as: oral pan-JAK inhibitor, 5-10 mg twice daily. The sequences come from CD4+ T cells sorted from blood, collected at week 4, from a patient treated with tofacitinib. These receptors were collected from a human donor with alopecia areata.

The chain carries TRBV30 and TRBJ1-1, with 8 bases fitting TRBD1. CDR1 and CDR2 from the germline V gene are GTSNPN and SVGIG (reference sequence). The CDR3 extends over 12 amino acids. V gave up 5 bases and J gave up 7 bases; unmatched junction bases: 6. The CDR3 DNA is TGTGCCTGGGTCAGGGGGCCGGGTGAAGCTTTCTTT. Translation: CAWVRGPGEAFF.

The chain has TRBV5-1 and TRBJ2-1, with TRBD1 as a possible D gene (6 bases). V lost 2 bases and J 7 bases, leaving 16 bases between the germline ends. The germline V gene encodes CDR1 SGHRS and CDR2 YFSETQ. The CDR3 spans 15 residues. In nucleotides, the CDR3 is TGCGCCAGCAGCTTCGTGGCAGGGGTGGTGAATGAGCAGTTCTTC. Its protein product is CASSFVAGVVNEQFF.

This chain joins TRBV29-1 and TRBJ2-7, with 8 bases identical to TRBD1. Per germline, CDR1 SQVTM and CDR2 ANQGSEA. The CDR3 spans 14 residues. Trimming at V came to 3 bases and at J to 7 bases, leaving 11 bases not matched to a gene. CDR3 residues: CSVERWQGAGEQYF. In DNA form, the CDR3 reads TGCAGCGTTGAGAGGTGGCAGGGGGCAGGTGAGCAGTACTTC.

V and J are TRBV30 and TRBJ2-4, with D possibly TRBD2 on 5 matching bases. The germline CDR1 and CDR2 sequences are GTSNPN and SVGIG (reference sequence). The CDR3 is made up of 14 amino acids. V was trimmed by 5 bases and J by 10 bases, leaving 21 bases between them. CDR3: CAWEASWTQRIQYF. The CDR3 DNA sequence: TGTGCCTGGGAGGCTAGCTGGACCCAAAGGATTCAGTACTTC.

This clone has more than one count but fewer than ten. This chain connects TRBV21-1 to TRBJ2-1; the D segment call TRBD2 is taken from the table without a DNA check. TRBV21-1 represents a pseudogene. The CDR3 sequence is 14 residues long. The CDR3 reads CASSNKYPPGEQFF. The CDR3 nucleotides are TGTGCCAGCAGCAATAAGTATCCGCCGGGTGAGCAGTTCTTC.

The sample holds one count of this clone. J is TRBJ2-7 and V is TRBV4-1, with 7 bases aligning to TRBD2. The CDR3 spans 14 residues. The germline V gene encodes CDR1 MGHRA and CDR2 YSYEKL. The V gene end was trimmed by 0 bases and the J gene end by 5 bases; junction bases not matched to a gene: 4. CDR3 DNA sequence: TGCGCCAGCAGCCAAGACCCCCTAGCGGACGAGCAGTACTTC. Protein: CASSQDPLADEQYF.

V and J are TRBV11-2 and TRBJ2-7; D perhaps matches TRBD1 (6 bases). Germline loops: CDR1 SGHAT, CDR2 FQNNGV. This CDR3 contains 13 residues. With 5 bases removed from V and 4 bases from J, the gap between germline ends came to 12 bases. The CDR3 spells CASSPGHIYEQYF. The CDR3, as DNA: TGTGCCAGCAGCCCGGGACATATTTACGAGCAGTACTTC.

This clone has more than one count but fewer than ten. Other nucleotide sequences in the sample specify the same CDR3. The chain combines TRBV7-2 with TRBJ1-5; TRBD1 aligns across 7 bases. Trimming removed 1 base from V and 2 bases from J; junction bases left unmatched: 5. The germline CDR1 and CDR2 sequences are SGHTA and FQGNSA. This CDR3 has 16 residues. CDR3 bases: TGTGCCAGCAGCTTAGGAGGGGGCGCGGGCAATCAGCCCCAGCATTTT. Translating gives CASSLGGGAGNQPQHF.

V and J are TRBV29-1 and TRBJ2-5; 7 bases line up with TRBD2. The trim removed 1 base at V and 10 bases at J, leaving 9 bases unmatched. The CDR3 covers 13 residues. Germline loops: CDR1 SQVTM, CDR2 ANQGSEA. In nucleotides, the CDR3 is TGCAGCGTTGAAGGACATCCCGGGGAGGGCCAGTACTTC. As protein: CSVEGHPGEGQYF. The complete variable domain, with remaining parts taken from reference TRBV29-1 and TRBJ2-5, reads SAVISQKPSRDICQRGTSLTIQCQVDSQVTMMFWYRQQPGQSLTLIATANQGSEATYESGFVIDKFPISRPNLTFSTLTVSNMSPEDSSIYLCSVEGHPGEGQYFGPGTRLLVL.

The chain uses TRBV29-1 and TRBJ1-1, with D unclear. Germline loops: CDR1 SQVTM, CDR2 ANQGSEA. The length of the CDR3 is 15 residues. Trimming left V 1 base short and J 0 bases short, with 12 bases between. The CDR3 sequence: CSVEGRSILNTEAFF. The CDR3 DNA follows: TGCAGCGTTGAAGGCAGATCCATATTGAACACTGAAGCTTTCTTT. Full variable domain (rest looked up from reference TRBV29-1 and TRBJ1-1): SAVISQKPSRDICQRGTSLTIQCQVDSQVTMMFWYRQQPGQSLTLIATANQGSEATYESGFVIDKFPISRPNLTFSTLTVSNMSPEDSSIYLCSVEGRSILNTEAFFGQGTRLTVV.

This clone was detected once. This chain connects TRBV7-9 to TRBJ1-2, with TRBD1 as a possible D gene (6 bases). The CDR3 has 15 amino acids. Germline V gene sequence: CDR1 SEHNR, CDR2 FQNEAQ (reference sequence). Trimming cost V 5 bases and J 1 base, with 14 bases left between them. CDR3 DNA: TGTGCCAGCAGCCCCGTGGGGGGCCATAACTATGGCTACACCTTC. Translation: CASSPVGGHNYGYTF.

This clone turned up a few times. The chain has TRBV5-8 and TRBJ1-2; 7 bases align to TRBD1. The V gene's germline CDR1 is SGHTS and CDR2 YDEGEE. The V gene end was trimmed by 1 base and the J gene end by 8 bases; junction bases not matched to a gene: 8. There are 14 residues in the CDR3. CDR3 DNA: TGTGCCAGCAGCTTGATGACAGGGAGGGAAGGCTACACCTTC. Translation gives CASSLMTGREGYTF. The full variable domain, with the rest looked up from reference TRBV5-8 and TRBJ1-2, is EAGVTQSPTHLIKTRGQQATLRCSPISGHTSVYWYQQALGLGLQFLLWYDEGEERNRGNFPPRFSGRQFPNYSSELNVNALELEDSALYLCASSLMTGREGYTFGSGTRLTVV.

The chain carries TRBV6-6 and TRBJ2-7; 7 positions match TRBD1. V trimming: 3 bases; J trimming: 1 base; junction bases outside the gene matches: 6. The CDR3 is made up of 15 amino acids. Germline values: CDR1 MNHNY, CDR2 SVGAGI (reference sequence). The CDR3 spells CASSYPPGQSYEQYF. The CDR3 bases are TGTGCCAGCAGTTATCCCCCGGGACAGTCCTACGAGCAGTACTTC.

DNA for the CDR3: TGTGCCTGGAGTGTAGGAGATGAAGCTTTCTTT. Amino acids: CAWSVGDEAFF. The gene calls are TRBV30 and TRBJ1-1; no definite D call. Germline loops: CDR1 GTSNPN, CDR2 SVGIG (reference sequence). Trimming shortened V by 0 bases and J by 7 bases, and 6 bases separated the two germline ends. This CDR3 contains 11 residues.

In the case of this clone: An end of the junction differs from the germline gene, which may be a read error. The CDR3 DNA is TGTGCCAGCAGTGAATTGGTGAAGGTCTTC. Translation gives CASSELVKVF. The chain joins TRBV2 to TRBJ2-7; D uncertain. The germline CDR1 and CDR2 sequences are SNHLY and FYNNEI. This CDR3 comprises 10 residues.

This clone was seen a few times. This sequence joins TRBV7-2 and TRBJ2-7, with 11 bases fitting TRBD1. The germline gives CDR1 SGHTA, CDR2 FQGNSA. The CDR3 runs 16 residues. V dropped 6 bases and J dropped 6; count of bases not matched to a gene: 13. The CDR3 reads CASSRDWTGGAGEQYF. In DNA form, the CDR3 reads TGTGCCAGCAGTAGGGATTGGACAGGGGGCGCGGGCGAGCAGTACTTC.

The chain is built from TRBV30 and TRBJ2-7; TRBD2 matches 8 bases. CDR1 is GTSNPN and CDR2 is SVGIG in the germline V gene (reference sequence). V lost 3 bases and J lost 3; bases outside the gene matches: 4. CDR3 size: 13 residues. CDR3 in amino acids: CAWSGRGGYEQYF. The DNA for the CDR3 is TGTGCCTGGAGCGGGAGGGGGGGCTACGAGCAGTACTTC.